The 26 T cell receptor beta chains below all came from one sample that was sequenced in a study of early T cells in non-severe SARS-CoV-2 infection. From the 5' RACE reads, TCRdb called clonotypes with MiXCR, one entry per CDR3 protein. There are fewer than 100,000 distinct CDR3 sequences in the sample; 5.5% to 7.5% occur only once, and roughly 8.4% lies in the top ten. The sequencing input was whole blood. Receptors originate from an adult who was a healthcare worker with PCR-confirmed SARS-CoV-2 infection or an uninfected control (not recorded which).

This clonotype showed up just a few times. The genes are TRBV14 and TRBJ2-3; 10 nucleotides line up with TRBD2. This CDR3 has 18 residues. V dropped 4 bases and J dropped 2; count of bases not matched to a gene: 12. The germline V gene has CDR1 SGHDN and CDR2 FVKESK. CDR3: CASSRRRVAGGTTDTQYF. The CDR3 DNA sequence: TGTGCCAGCAGCCGACGCAGGGTAGCGGGAGGCACCACAGATACGCAGTATTTT.

This clonotype has only a few counts. The genes are TRBV20-1 and TRBJ1-1; TRBD1 agrees at 7 bases. V was pared by 3 bases and J by 11 bases, with 6 bases of the junction left unmatched. CDR3 length: 11 amino acids. Germline loops: CDR1 DFQATT, CDR2 SNEGSKA (reference sequence). This CDR3 is CSASLDRAAFF. Written as DNA, the CDR3 is TGCAGTGCTAGCCTTGACAGGGCCGCTTTCTTT.

This clonotype was observed at least ten times. This chain links TRBV28 with TRBJ2-2; maybe TRBD2 (5 bases). The CDR3 has 15 amino acids. Between the trimmed V and J ends, which lost 8 bases and 6 bases, there was a span of 19 bases. CDR1 is MDHEN and CDR2 is SYDVKM in the germline V gene. This CDR3 reads CASGSPGRYAGELFF. The CDR3 region has the DNA TGTGCCAGCGGCTCCCCGGGAAGGTACGCCGGGGAGCTGTTTTTT.

This clonotype was counted between two and nine times. J is TRBJ2-1 and V is TRBV7-2; weak D call: TRBD1 (5 bases). The CDR3 covers 15 residues. Germline V gene lookup returns CDR1 SGHTA and CDR2 FQGNSA. Trimming shortened V by 2 bases and J by 6 bases, and 14 bases separated the two germline ends. The CDR3 loop reads CASSLIEGAGNEQFF. The CDR3 DNA sequence: TGTGCCAGCAGCTTAATCGAAGGGGCCGGCAATGAGCAGTTCTTC.

This clonotype was found many times. The chain is built from TRBV7-2 and TRBJ2-1, with 9 bases identical to TRBD2. J lost 3 bases, V lost 0 bases, and 3 bases had no gene match. The CDR3 contains 16 residues. CDR1 and CDR2 from the germline V gene are SGHTA and FQGNSA. CDR3 sequence: CASSLAPAGGYNEQFF. DNA for the CDR3: TGTGCCAGCAGCTTAGCCCCAGCGGGGGGCTACAATGAGCAGTTCTTC.

Ten or more counts support this clonotype. This sequence joins TRBV3-1 and TRBJ1-1; unclear D gene. The germline V gene has CDR1 LGHDT and CDR2 YNNKEL (reference sequence). The CDR3 has 13 amino acids. V lost 3 bases, J lost 1 base, and 6 bases lay in between. DNA for the CDR3: TGTGCCAGCAGCCATAACAAGAACACTGAAGCTTTCTTT. Translation: CASSHNKNTEAFF.

This clonotype was picked up many times. The chain joins TRBV6-6 to TRBJ2-1; 7 nucleotides match TRBD1. Germline lookup yields CDR1 MNHNY and CDR2 SVGAGI (reference sequence). The CDR3 loop spans 16 amino acids. Unmatched junction bases numbered 7, after V lost 5 bases and J lost 0 bases. The CDR3 DNA follows: TGTGCCAGCAGTCTACAACAGGGGAGCTCCTACAATGAGCAGTTCTTC. Amino acid sequence: CASSLQQGSSYNEQFF.

This chain's CDR3 is CASWDRVKYEQYF. The DNA of the CDR3 is TGTGCCAGCTGGGACAGGGTAAAGTACGAGCAGTACTTC. The chain employs TRBV7-8 and TRBJ2-7, with 9 nucleotides matching TRBD1. Trimming at V came to 8 bases and at J to 4 bases, leaving 6 bases not matched to a gene. The CDR3 runs 13 residues. Germline assignment: CDR1 SGHVS and CDR2 FQNEAQ. The full variable domain, in which reference TRBV7-8 and TRBJ2-7 provide the parts outside the CDR3, is GAGVSQSPRYKVAKRGQDVALRCDPISGHVSLFWYQQALGQGPEFLTYFQNEAQLDKSGLPSDRFFAERPEGSVSTLKIQRTQQEDSAVYLCASWDRVKYEQYFGPGTRLTVT.

This clonotype was seen many times. CDR3 in DNA: TGTGCCAGCAGTTCCGACAGGGACCAGCCCCAGCATTTT. As protein: CASSSDRDQPQHF. The chain has TRBV6-5 and TRBJ1-5; TRBD1 matches 7 bases. This CDR3 spans 13 amino acids. V gave up 4 bases and J gave up 7 bases; unmatched junction bases: 4. CDR1 MNHEY and CDR2 SVGAGI come from the germline V gene.

This clonotype was recorded at least ten times. One junction end does not reproduce the germline sequence, and a read error may be involved. The genes are TRBV27 and TRBJ1-3; D remains unclear. The CDR3 sequence is 13 residues long. The germline V gene has CDR1 MNHEY and CDR2 SMNVEV (reference sequence). In DNA, the CDR3 is TGTGCCAGCAGAGGAGCCGCTGGAAAGACCATATATTTT. Its protein is CASRGAAGKTIYF.

The chain employs TRBV7-8 and TRBJ2-2, with TRBD2 matching 10 bases. The CDR3 contains 17 residues. Trimming removed 5 bases from V and 1 base from J; junction bases left unmatched: 7. Germline V CDR1 and CDR2: SGHVS, FQNEAQ. The CDR3 loop is CASSGRGLAKNTGELFF. Here the CDR3 DNA reads TGTGCCAGCAGCGGCAGGGGACTAGCGAAGAACACCGGGGAGCTGTTTTTT.

This clonotype was found many times. Because the CDR3's place on the DNA is in doubt, the DNA is left out and the CDR3 is given as listed by TCRdb. The V call is TRBV29-1, the J call TRBJ2-5; the D segment call TRBD2 is taken from the table without a DNA check. Germline loops: CDR1 SQVTM, CDR2 ANQGSEA. The CDR3 is 16 amino acids long, termini counted. The CDR3 loop is CSVEVLAGGFLETQYF.

This clonotype has a count of ten or more. The gene calls are TRBV12-3 or TRBV12-4 and TRBJ1-2; D unresolved. The CDR3 totals 12 residues. V was cut by 1 base and J by 12 bases, with 12 bases left in between. The CDR3 nucleotides are TGTGCCAGCAGTTTAGGCCGACGATATCACACCTTC. Protein sequence: CASSLGRRYHTF.

This clonotype was detected many times. This chain links TRBV7-6 with TRBJ2-5; D is undetermined. The CDR3 has 13 amino acids. V shed 3 bases and J shed 3 bases, with 8 bases lying between them. The germline V gene encodes CDR1 SGHVS and CDR2 FNYEAQ. The DNA for the CDR3 is TGTGCCAGCAGCTTCAGTATGAAAGAGACCCAGTACTTC. Amino acids: CASSFSMKETQYF.

Ten or more counts support this clonotype. The chain has TRBV6-1 and TRBJ2-3; possibly TRBD1 for D (5 bases). The CDR3 has 13 residues. V dropped 1 base and J dropped 3 bases, with 5 bases sitting between them. From germline, CDR1 is MNHNS and CDR2 SASEGT. CDR3: CASSEGQTDTQYF. The CDR3 bases are TGTGCCAGCAGTGAAGGACAGACAGATACGCAGTATTTT.

This clonotype was seen repeatedly, ten times or more. The chain has TRBV7-9 and TRBJ1-2; the match to TRBD1 covers 10 bases. This CDR3 has 18 amino acids. The germline CDR1 and CDR2 sequences are SEHNR and FQNEAQ (reference sequence). J lost 2 bases, V lost 5 bases, and 14 bases had no gene match. The CDR3 DNA reads as TGTGCCAGCAGCCCCCGAGTAGGAGGGACAGGGGCGAACTATGGCTACACCTTC. Amino acids: CASSPRVGGTGANYGYTF.

This clonotype occurred many times. The rearrangement uses TRBV7-9 and TRBJ2-3, with TRBD2 matching over 12 bases. Looked up from germline, CDR1 is SEHNR and CDR2 is FQNEAQ (reference sequence). With 5 bases clipped from V and 4 bases from J, the junction kept 7 bases outside the gene matches. This CDR3 is 16 amino acids long. CDR3 in amino acids: CASSPRTSGIADTQYF. For the CDR3, the DNA is TGTGCCAGCAGCCCACGGACTAGCGGGATAGCAGATACGCAGTATTTT.

This chain links TRBV11-2 with TRBJ2-4; 9 bases are a match to TRBD1. This CDR3 contains 15 residues. V was pared by 4 bases and J by 8 bases, with 9 bases of the junction left unmatched. Per germline, CDR1 SGHAT and CDR2 FQNNGV. In DNA, the CDR3 is TGTGCCAGCAGCTCTAGGGGGACAGGGATTTACATTCAGTACTTC. It codes for CASSSRGTGIYIQYF.

This clonotype has at least ten counts. This rearrangement joins TRBV6-4 to TRBJ1-6; 7 nucleotides agree with TRBD1. The CDR3 runs 14 residues. Germline values: CDR1 MRHNA, CDR2 SNTAGT. Trimming took 0 bases from V and 7 from J; bases not matched to a gene: 0. The CDR3 DNA sequence: TGTGCCAGCAGTGACTCGACAGGGAATTCACCCCTCCACTTT. Its protein product is CASSDSTGNSPLHF.

The chain carries TRBV5-1 and TRBJ2-1; the match to TRBD2 covers 9 bases. CDR3 length: 13 amino acids. Germline V CDR1 and CDR2: SGHRS, YFSETQ. The ends lost 0 bases at V and 10 bases at J; junction bases unmatched: 2. CDR3 in amino acids: CASSLDSGREQFF. CDR3 DNA sequence: TGCGCCAGCAGCTTGGATAGCGGGAGAGAGCAGTTCTTC.

This clonotype was picked up a small number of times. CDR3 nucleotides: TGTGCCAGCAGCCCAGGGACAGGGTCGGATGGCTACACCTTC. This encodes CASSPGTGSDGYTF. The V and J genes are TRBV3-1 and TRBJ1-2; 9 bases agree with TRBD1. Losses at the gene ends were 4 bases for V and 6 bases for J; bases not matched to a gene: 6. Germline CDR1 LGHDT, CDR2 YNNKEL (reference sequence). CDR3 length: 14 residues.

This clonotype was recorded many times. The CDR3 region has the DNA TGTGCCAGCTCACCAGGGGACATCTATGGCTACACCTTC. Its protein product is CASSPGDIYGYTF. The J gene is TRBJ1-2, the V gene TRBV18, with TRBD1 as a possible D gene (6 bases). V lost 2 bases to trimming and J lost 4 bases, with 8 bases between them. This CDR3 is built from 13 residues. Germline V gene sequence: CDR1 KGHSH, CDR2 LQKENI.

This clonotype was picked up many times. The CDR3 reads CASSPLLTGALAKNIQYF. CDR3 DNA: TGTGCCAGCAGTCCTCTGTTGACAGGAGCCCTAGCCAAAAACATTCAGTACTTC. The chain is built from TRBV27 and TRBJ2-4; D might be TRBD1 (6 bases). Germline CDR1 reads MNHEY; CDR2 reads SMNVEV (reference sequence). The CDR3 totals 18 residues. Trimming left V 5 bases short and J 0 bases short, with 20 bases between.

This clonotype was recorded many times. The chain combines TRBV19 with TRBJ2-1, with TRBD2 matching over 15 bases. V shed 6 bases and J 8 bases; nucleotides not matched to a gene: 5. The CDR3 is 15 residues long. CDR1 is LNHDA and CDR2 is SQIVND in the germline V gene (reference sequence). In DNA form, the CDR3 reads TGTGCCAGTAGGATGGGACTAGCGGGAGGTCATGAGCAGTTCTTC. Amino acid sequence: CASRMGLAGGHEQFF.

This clonotype turned up a few times. This chain connects TRBV7-6 to TRBJ2-5, with TRBD2 matching 8 bases. V trimming: 1 base; J trimming: 3 bases; junction bases outside the gene matches: 10. The germline CDR1 and CDR2 sequences are SGHVS and FNYEAQ. The CDR3 is 17 amino acids. The CDR3, as DNA: TGTGCCAGCAGCTTAGGGCCAAACATAGCGGGAAAAGAGACCCAGTACTTC. Residues: CASSLGPNIAGKETQYF.

The sample holds many counts of this clonotype. The chain has TRBV20-1 and TRBJ2-1; tentative D call: TRBD2 (5 bases). The CDR3 has 14 amino acids. The V and J ends lost 5 bases and 0 bases respectively, with 11 bases between them. From germline, CDR1 is DFQATT and CDR2 SNEGSKA (reference sequence). CDR3 coding DNA: TGCAGTGCTTCTGACTACAACTCCTACAATGAGCAGTTCTTC. Protein sequence: CSASDYNSYNEQFF.